This T cell receptor (beta chain) is drawn from a study of blood T cell repertoires in COVID-19. V shed 1 base and J shed 5 bases, with 6 bases lying between them. The CDR3 has 13 amino acids. CDR1 is SGHRS, CDR2 YFSETQ, per germline. Per the original data handling: Amplification from reference gene primers served as the basis for estimated nucleated cell counts. This table comes from immunoSEQ multiplex PCR, and its TCRdb copy is limited to in-frame clones, with some not included. That table gives V, J and clone size, and the DNA gave D and trimming. The sample lists around 150,000 clones; 70% to 85% were seen once.

This chain uses TRBV5-1 with TRBJ2-2; no clear D gene. The receptor comes from a woman in her forties or fifties in a cohort sampled during active or convalescent COVID-19. Sequenced input: peripheral blood. CDR3 DNA sequence: TGCGCCAGCAGCTTGCTCGGGACCGGGGAGCTGTTTTTT. This encodes CASSLLGTGELFF.